Below, one TCR beta chain is given with its context. J was trimmed by 0 bases and V by 1 base; bases with no gene match: 5. The CDR3 covers 16 residues. Germline V lookup: CDR1 MNHEY, CDR2 SVGAGI. The data stem from a study of blood T cell repertoires in COVID-19. Background on the study: Samples representing acute and convalescent COVID-19 were sourced from the United States, Italy and Spain. PBMCs, B-cell-depleted T cells, or T cells provided the cDNA or gDNA that made up the material.

Original methodology: Nucleated cell counts were estimated from reference gene primer amplification. The assay was immunoSEQ multiplex PCR, and TCRdb's table has in-frame clones only and misses some. Clone size and V and J calls were adopted from that table, with D and trimming inferred from the DNA. This sample carries approximately 240,000 clones, 84% of them seen once, and the ten largest clones take approximately 5.1%. The V and J genes are TRBV6-5 and TRBJ2-7; 8 bases match TRBD1. The specimen sequenced was peripheral blood. The clonotype originates from a woman in her fifties or sixties who had recovered from COVID-19. The CDR3 spells CASSYWPGQDSYEQYF. The CDR3, as DNA: TGTGCCAGCAGTTACTGGCCGGGACAGGACTCCTACGAGCAGTACTTC.